This record covers a single T cell receptor beta chain. Living in under 30 US areas, the participants were between roughly 18 and 95 years of age. Individuals in the exposed group had encountered a COVID-19 case within 2 weeks preceding study entry. Using immunoSEQ multiplex PCR, the repertoire was profiled, and TCRdb retains in-frame clones only, with some absent. The profile shows some 400,000 clones, roughly 92% of them singletons. V lost 5 bases, J lost 0 bases, and 9 bases lay in between. This CDR3 comprises 14 residues. Germline V gene data show CDR1 as KGHDR and CDR2 as SFDVKD. This entry belongs to a study of blood T cell repertoires in COVID-19. In the study overall: COVID-19 samples collected from the United States, Italy and Spain covered acute and convalescent phases. Nucleic acid was either cDNA or gDNA, and it came from T cells, B-cell-depleted T cells, or PBMCs.

This receptor was identified in a middle-aged woman who had been exposed to COVID-19. The V call is TRBV24-1, the J call TRBJ1-1, with D hard to call. Material: PBMCs or T cells enriched from blood (not recorded which). This CDR3 is CATSGHLMNTEAFF. As DNA, the CDR3 is TGTGCCACCAGTGGACACCTCATGAACACTGAAGCTTTCTTT.